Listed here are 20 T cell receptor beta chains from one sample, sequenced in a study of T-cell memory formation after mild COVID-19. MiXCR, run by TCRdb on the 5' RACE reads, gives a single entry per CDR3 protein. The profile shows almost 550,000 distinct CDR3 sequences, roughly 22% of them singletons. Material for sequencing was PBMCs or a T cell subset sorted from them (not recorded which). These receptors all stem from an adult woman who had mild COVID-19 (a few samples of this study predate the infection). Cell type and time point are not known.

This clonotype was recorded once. The CDR3 loop is CASSLPGSGGGWTEAFF. CDR3 in DNA: TGTGCCAGCAGCTTACCGGGTTCCGGTGGGGGTTGGACTGAAGCTTTCTTT. The rearrangement links TRBV11-2 to TRBJ1-1; weak D call: TRBD1 (5 bases). CDR3 size: 17 residues. Germline-derived CDR1 and CDR2 are SGHAT and FQNNGV. With 2 bases removed from V and 5 bases from J, the gap between germline ends came to 21 bases.

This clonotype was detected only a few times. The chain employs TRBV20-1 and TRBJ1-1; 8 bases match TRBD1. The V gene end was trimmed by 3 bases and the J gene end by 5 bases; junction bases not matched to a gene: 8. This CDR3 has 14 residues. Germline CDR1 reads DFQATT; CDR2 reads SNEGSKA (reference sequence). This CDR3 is CSASLDRGGTEAFF. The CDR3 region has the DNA TGCAGTGCTAGCTTAGACAGGGGTGGAACTGAAGCTTTCTTT.

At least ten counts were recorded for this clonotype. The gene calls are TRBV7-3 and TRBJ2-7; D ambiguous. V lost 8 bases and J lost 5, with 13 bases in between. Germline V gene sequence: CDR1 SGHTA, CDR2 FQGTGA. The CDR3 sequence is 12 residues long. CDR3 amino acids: CASYPSEDEQYF. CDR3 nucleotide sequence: TGTGCCAGCTACCCCTCAGAGGACGAGCAGTACTTC.

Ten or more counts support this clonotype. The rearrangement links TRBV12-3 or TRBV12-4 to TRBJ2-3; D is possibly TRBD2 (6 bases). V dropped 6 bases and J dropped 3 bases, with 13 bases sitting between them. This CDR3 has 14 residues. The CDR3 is CASSPAAGTDTQYF. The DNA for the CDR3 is TGTGCCAGCAGCCCGGCGGCGGGGACAGATACGCAGTATTTT.

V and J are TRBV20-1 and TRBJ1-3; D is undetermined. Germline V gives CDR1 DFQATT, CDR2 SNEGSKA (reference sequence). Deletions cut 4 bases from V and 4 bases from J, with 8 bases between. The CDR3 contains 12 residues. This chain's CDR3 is CSAKASGNTIYF. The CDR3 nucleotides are TGCAGTGCTAAGGCTAGCGGAAACACCATATATTTT.

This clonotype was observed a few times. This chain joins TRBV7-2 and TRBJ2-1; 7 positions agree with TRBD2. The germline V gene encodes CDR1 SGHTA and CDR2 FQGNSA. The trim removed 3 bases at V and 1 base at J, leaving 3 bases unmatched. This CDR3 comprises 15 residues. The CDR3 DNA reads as TGTGCCAGCAGCTTGGGGGGGACTTCCTACAATGAGCAGTTCTTC. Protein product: CASSLGGTSYNEQFF.

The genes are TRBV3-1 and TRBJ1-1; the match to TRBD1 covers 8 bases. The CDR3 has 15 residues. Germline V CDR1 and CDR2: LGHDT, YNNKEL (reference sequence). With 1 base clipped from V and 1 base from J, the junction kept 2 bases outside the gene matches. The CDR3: CASSQGQGWNTEAFF. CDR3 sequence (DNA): TGTGCCAGCAGCCAAGGACAGGGGTGGAACACTGAAGCTTTCTTT.

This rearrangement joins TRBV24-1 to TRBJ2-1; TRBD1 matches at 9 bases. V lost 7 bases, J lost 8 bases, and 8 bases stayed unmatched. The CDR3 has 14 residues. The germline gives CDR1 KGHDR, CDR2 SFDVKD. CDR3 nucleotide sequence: TGTGCCACCAGCCTCACAGGGGGCTGGCATGAGCAGTTCTTC. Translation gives CATSLTGGWHEQFF.

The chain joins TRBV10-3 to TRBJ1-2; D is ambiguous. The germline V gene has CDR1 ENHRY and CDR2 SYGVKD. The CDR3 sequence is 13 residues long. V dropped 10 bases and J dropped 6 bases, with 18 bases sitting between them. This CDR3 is CATARTSVDGYTF. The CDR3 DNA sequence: TGTGCCACCGCTAGGACGTCGGTGGATGGCTACACCTTC.

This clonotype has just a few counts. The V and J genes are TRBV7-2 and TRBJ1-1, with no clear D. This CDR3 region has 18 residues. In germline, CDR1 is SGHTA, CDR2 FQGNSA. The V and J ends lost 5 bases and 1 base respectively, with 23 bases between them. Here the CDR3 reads CASSPLAPRRTRNTEAFF. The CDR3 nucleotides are TGTGCCAGCAGCCCCCTTGCCCCCCGTCGTACTCGGAACACTGAAGCTTTCTTT.

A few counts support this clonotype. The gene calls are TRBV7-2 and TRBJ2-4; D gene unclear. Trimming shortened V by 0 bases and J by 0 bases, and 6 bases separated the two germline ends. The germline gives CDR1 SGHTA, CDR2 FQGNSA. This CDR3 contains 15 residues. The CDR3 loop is CASSLAALAKNIQYF. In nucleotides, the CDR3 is TGTGCCAGCAGCTTAGCGGCACTAGCCAAAAACATTCAGTACTTC.

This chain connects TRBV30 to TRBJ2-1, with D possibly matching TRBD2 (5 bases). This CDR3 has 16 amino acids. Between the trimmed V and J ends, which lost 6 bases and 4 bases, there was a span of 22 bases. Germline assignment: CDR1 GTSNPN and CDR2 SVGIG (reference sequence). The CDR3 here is CACSPPQDGNYNEQFF. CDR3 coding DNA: TGTGCCTGTAGTCCCCCCCAGGACGGGAATTACAATGAGCAGTTCTTC.

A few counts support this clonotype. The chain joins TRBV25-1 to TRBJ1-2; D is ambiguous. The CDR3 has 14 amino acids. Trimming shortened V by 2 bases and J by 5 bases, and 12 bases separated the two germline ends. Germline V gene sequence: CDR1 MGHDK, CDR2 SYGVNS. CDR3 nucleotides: TGTGCCAGCAGTGAAGACACCGGCCTGTATGGCTACACCTTC. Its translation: CASSEDTGLYGYTF.

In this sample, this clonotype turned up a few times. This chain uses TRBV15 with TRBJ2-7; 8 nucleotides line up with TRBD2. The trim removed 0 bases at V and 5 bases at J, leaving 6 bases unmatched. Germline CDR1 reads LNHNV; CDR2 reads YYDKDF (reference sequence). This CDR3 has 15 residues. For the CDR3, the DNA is TGTGCCACCAGCAGAGAGACGGGAGGGGTAAACGAGCAGTACTTC. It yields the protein CATSRETGGVNEQYF.

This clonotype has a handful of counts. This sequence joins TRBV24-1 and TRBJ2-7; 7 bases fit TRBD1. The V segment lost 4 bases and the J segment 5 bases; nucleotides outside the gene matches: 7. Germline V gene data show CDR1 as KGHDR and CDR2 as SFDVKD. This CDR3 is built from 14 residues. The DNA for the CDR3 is TGTGCCACCAGTGAGCGGACAGGATTGGACGAGCAGTACTTC. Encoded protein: CATSERTGLDEQYF.

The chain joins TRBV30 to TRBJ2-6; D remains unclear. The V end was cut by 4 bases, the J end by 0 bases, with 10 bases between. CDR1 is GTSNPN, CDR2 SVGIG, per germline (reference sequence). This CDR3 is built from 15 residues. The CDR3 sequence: CAWTGPGSGANVLTF. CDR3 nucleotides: TGTGCCTGGACCGGGCCGGGCTCTGGGGCCAACGTCCTGACTTTC.

The CDR3 DNA is TGTGCCAGCAGACGACAGGTAGTAGTGCATGGCTACACCTTC. The encoded protein is CASRRQVVVHGYTF. The chain combines TRBV2 with TRBJ1-2, with D tentatively TRBD1 (6 bases). The length of the CDR3 is 14 residues. Trimming left V 6 bases short and J 6 bases short, with 17 bases between. The germline gives CDR1 SNHLY, CDR2 FYNNEI. Full variable domain (remainder filled in from reference TRBV2 and TRBJ1-2): EPEVTQTPSHQVTQMGQEVILRCVPISNHLYFYWYRQILGQKVEFLVSFYNNEISEKSEIFDDQFSVERPDGSNFTLKIRSTKLEDSAMYFCASRRQVVVHGYTFGSGTRLTVV.

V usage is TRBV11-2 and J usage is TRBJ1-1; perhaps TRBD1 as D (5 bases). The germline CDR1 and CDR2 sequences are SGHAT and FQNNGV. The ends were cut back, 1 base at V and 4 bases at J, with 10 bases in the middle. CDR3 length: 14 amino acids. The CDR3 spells CASSLGRGATEAFF. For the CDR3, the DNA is TGTGCCAGCAGCTTAGGGAGGGGTGCCACTGAAGCTTTCTTT.

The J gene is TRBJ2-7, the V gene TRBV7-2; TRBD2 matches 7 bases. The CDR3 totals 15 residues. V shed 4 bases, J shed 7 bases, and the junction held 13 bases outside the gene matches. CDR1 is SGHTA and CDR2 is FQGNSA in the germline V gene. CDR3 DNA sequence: TGTGCCAGCAGCTACTGGACGGGAGGTTCGTGGGAGCAGTACTTC. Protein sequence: CASSYWTGGSWEQYF.

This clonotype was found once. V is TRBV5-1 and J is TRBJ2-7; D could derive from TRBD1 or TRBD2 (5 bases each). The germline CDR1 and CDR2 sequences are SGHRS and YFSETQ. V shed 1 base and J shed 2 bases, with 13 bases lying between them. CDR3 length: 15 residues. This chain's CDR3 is CASSLFSRDPYEQYF. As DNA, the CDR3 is TGCGCCAGCAGCTTGTTTAGTCGGGACCCCTACGAGCAGTACTTC.